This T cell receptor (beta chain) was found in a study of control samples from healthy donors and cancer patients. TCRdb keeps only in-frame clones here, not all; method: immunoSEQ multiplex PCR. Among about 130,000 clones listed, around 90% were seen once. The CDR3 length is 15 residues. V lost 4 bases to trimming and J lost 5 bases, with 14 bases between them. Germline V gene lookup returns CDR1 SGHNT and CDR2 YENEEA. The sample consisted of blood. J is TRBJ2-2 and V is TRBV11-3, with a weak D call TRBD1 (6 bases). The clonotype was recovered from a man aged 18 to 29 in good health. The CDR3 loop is CASSSDRTLTGELFF. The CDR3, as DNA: TGTGCCAGCAGCTCCGACAGGACTCTGACCGGGGAGCTGTTTTTT.